The 20 T cell receptor beta chains given below trace back to one sample, sequenced in a study of shared clonotypes between healthy human individuals. The protocol was immunoSEQ multiplex PCR, while the TCRdb copy is restricted to in-frame clones and leaves out a portion. The profile shows around 1,100,000 clones, about 72% of them singletons. Source material: memory CD4+ T cells from PBMCs. Subset defined: CD45RA-negative fraction. Source of these receptors: a man aged 18 to 29 in good health. Some clones in this sample may be carry-over from other donors' samples.

This sequence joins TRBV5-4 and TRBJ2-7; possible D gene TRBD2, 6 bases. This CDR3 comprises 13 residues. CDR1 is SGHNT and CDR2 is YYREEE in the germline V gene (reference sequence). Trimming removed 0 bases from V and 6 bases from J, with 10 bases in between. The CDR3 DNA sequence: TGTGCCAGCAGCTTGGCCGCGGGGCTCGAGCAGTACTTC. The encoded protein is CASSLAAGLEQYF.

The chain recombines TRBV7-3 with TRBJ2-7; D is undetermined. Between the trimmed V and J ends, which lost 0 bases and 2 bases, there was a span of 5 bases. This CDR3 spans 13 amino acids. The germline gives CDR1 SGHTA, CDR2 FQGTGA. CDR3 nucleotides: TGTGCCAGCAGCTTAACTAGGACCTACGAGCAGTACTTC. The encoded protein is CASSLTRTYEQYF.

V gene TRBV28 combines with J gene TRBJ1-1; D is uncertain. Between the trimmed V and J ends, which lost 2 bases and 1 base, there was a span of 8 bases. CDR1 is MDHEN and CDR2 is SYDVKM in the germline V gene. The CDR3 length is 14 residues. The CDR3 spells CASSLIPENTEAFF. The CDR3 DNA follows: TGTGCCAGCAGTTTAATCCCAGAGAACACTGAAGCTTTCTTT.

The chain links TRBV7-2 to TRBJ2-3, with a weak D call TRBD2 (6 bases). The CDR3 covers 14 residues. Per the germline V gene, CDR1 is SGHTA and CDR2 is FQGNSA. The V end was cut by 3 bases, the J end by 4 bases, with 11 bases between. CDR3 in amino acids: CASSLSGSADTQYF. CDR3 nucleotide sequence: TGTGCCAGCAGCTTGTCCGGGAGTGCAGATACGCAGTATTTT.

This clone has more than one count but fewer than ten. J is TRBJ1-3 and V is TRBV29-1, with D unresolved. V shed 4 bases and J shed 8 bases, with 12 bases lying between them. Germline V gene lookup returns CDR1 SQVTM and CDR2 ANQGSEA. This CDR3 has 12 amino acids. CDR3 region: CSVVGLGDTIYF. For the CDR3, the DNA is TGCAGCGTTGTGGGCCTCGGGGACACCATATATTTT. Together with reference TRBV29-1 and TRBJ1-3, the CDR3 gives the full variable domain: SAVISQKPSRDICQRGTSLTIQCQVDSQVTMMFWYRQQPGQSLTLIATANQGSEATYESGFVIDKFPISRPNLTFSTLTVSNMSPEDSSIYLCSVVGLGDTIYFGEGSWLTVV.

The rearrangement uses TRBV9 and TRBJ2-5; D is ambiguous. CDR1 SGDLS and CDR2 YYNGEE come from the germline V gene. V lost 1 base to trimming and J lost 1 base, with 14 bases between them. The CDR3 runs to 16 residues. CDR3 bases: TGTGCCAGCAGCGTAAATGTGGGCAGCCCCCAAGAGACCCAGTACTTC. It codes for CASSVNVGSPQETQYF.

J is TRBJ1-5 and V is TRBV28, with D possibly being TRBD1 (6 bases). CDR1 MDHEN and CDR2 SYDVKM come from the germline V gene. V was pared by 7 bases and J by 4 bases, with 14 bases between. The CDR3 has 14 amino acids. The chain's CDR3 is CASITRGANQPQHF. The DNA for the CDR3 is TGTGCCAGCATAACGAGGGGGGCTAATCAGCCCCAGCATTTT. Based on the CDR3 plus reference TRBV28 and TRBJ1-5, the full variable domain is DVKVTQSSRYLVKRTGEKVFLECVQDMDHENMFWYRQDPGLGLRLIYFSYDVKMKEKGDIPEGYSVSREKKERFSLILESASTNQTSMYLCASITRGANQPQHFGDGTRLSIL.

The CDR3 is CASSAGTGGGHSYNSPLHF. The DNA of the CDR3 is TGTGCCAGCAGTGCCGGGACAGGGGGCGGACACTCCTATAATTCACCCCTCCACTTT. This chain joins TRBV6-1 and TRBJ1-6; the match to TRBD1 covers 12 bases. Germline CDR1 reads MNHNS; CDR2 reads SASEGT. The CDR3 is 19 residues long. Trimming cost V 4 bases and J 0 bases; bases outside gene matches: 7.

This clone was found a few times. This CDR3 is CASSLNPGAYEQYF. In DNA form, the CDR3 reads TGCGCCAGCAGCTTGAACCCAGGCGCCTACGAGCAGTACTTC. This chain uses TRBV5-1 with TRBJ2-7; no definite D call. This CDR3 comprises 14 residues. The germline V and J ends were trimmed by 1 base and 2 bases, with 10 bases remaining between them. Germline loops: CDR1 SGHRS, CDR2 YFSETQ.

The chain recombines TRBV5-1 with TRBJ1-2, with D possibly being TRBD1 (6 bases). The CDR3 is 15 amino acids. Germline lookup yields CDR1 SGHRS and CDR2 YFSETQ. V lost 7 bases to trimming and J lost 8 bases, with 24 bases between them. CDR3 sequence: CASAPTDGQLGGYTF. CDR3 nucleotide sequence: TGCGCCAGCGCCCCTACGGACGGACAGTTAGGAGGCTACACCTTC.

This chain joins TRBV18 and TRBJ2-7; D unresolved. CDR1 is KGHSH, CDR2 LQKENI, per germline. The CDR3 is made up of 13 amino acids. V was cut by 4 bases and J by 3 bases, with 10 bases left in between. The CDR3 sequence is CASSQADGYEQYF. For the CDR3, the DNA is TGTGCCAGCTCACAGGCGGACGGCTACGAGCAGTACTTC.

This clone was observed a single time. The CDR3 nucleotides read TGTGCCTGGAGCAATCCGGGACAGGGGGGACCTGGGGCCAACGTCCTGACTTTC. It encodes CAWSNPGQGGPGANVLTF. This rearrangement joins TRBV30 to TRBJ2-6, with TRBD1 matching over 11 bases. V dropped 3 bases and J dropped 2; count of bases not matched to a gene: 9. Germline loops: CDR1 GTSNPN, CDR2 SVGIG (reference sequence). The CDR3 is made up of 18 amino acids.

The rearrangement joins TRBV30 to TRBJ1-1, with D possibly being TRBD1 (6 bases). This CDR3 has 16 residues. Looked up from germline, CDR1 is GTSNPN and CDR2 is SVGIG (reference sequence). Trimming took off 4 bases at V and 1 base at J, with 19 bases between the two ends. The CDR3 here is CAWMPYRGLGNTEAFF. The CDR3 DNA sequence: TGTGCCTGGATGCCCTACCGGGGGCTGGGGAACACTGAAGCTTTCTTT.

V usage is TRBV5-1 and J usage is TRBJ1-2; 7 positions agree with TRBD1. V shed 0 bases, J shed 3 bases, and the junction held 2 bases outside the gene matches. This CDR3 has 14 amino acids. Germline V gene sequence: CDR1 SGHRS, CDR2 YFSETQ. CDR3 bases: TGCGCCAGCAGCTTGGTCCAGGGGGACTATGGCTACACCTTC. Its protein product is CASSLVQGDYGYTF.

The chain joins TRBV6-5 to TRBJ2-6; D ambiguous. Trimming shortened V by 6 bases and J by 6 bases, and 6 bases separated the two germline ends. The length of the CDR3 is 12 residues. Germline lookup yields CDR1 MNHEY and CDR2 SVGAGI. The CDR3 nucleotides read TGTGCCAGCAGCTCAAAGGCCAACGTCCTGACTTTC. Its translation is CASSSKANVLTF.

This chain uses TRBV5-4 with TRBJ2-2; D gene unclear. This CDR3 region has 13 residues. Trimming stripped 5 bases from V and 3 bases from J, with 8 bases between. CDR1 and CDR2 from the germline V gene are SGHNT and YYREEE (reference sequence). CDR3 in DNA: TGTGCCAGCAGTAACACTTACACCGGGGAGCTGTTTTTT. Translating it yields CASSNTYTGELFF.

The V gene is TRBV5-1, the J gene TRBJ1-1, with D perhaps matching TRBD1 (5 bases). Germline V gene sequence: CDR1 SGHRS, CDR2 YFSETQ. The ends were cut back, 0 bases at V and 1 base at J, with 10 bases in the middle. The CDR3 has 15 residues. The CDR3 DNA reads as TGCGCCAGCAGCTTGGGAGGGGCCACGAACACTGAAGCTTTCTTT. This sequence encodes CASSLGGATNTEAFF.

This clone was found a few times. The chain uses TRBV18 and TRBJ1-1, with 10 nucleotides matching TRBD1. With 3 bases clipped from V and 9 bases from J, the junction kept 4 bases outside the gene matches. In germline, CDR1 is KGHSH, CDR2 LQKENI. The CDR3 loop spans 13 amino acids. The CDR3 here is CASSPGDRGQAFF. CDR3 DNA: TGTGCCAGCTCACCGGGGGACAGGGGTCAAGCTTTCTTT. Complete variable domain (other parts from reference TRBV18 and TRBJ1-1): NAGVMQNPRHLVRRRGQEARLRCSPMKGHSHVYWYRQLPEEGLKFMVYLQKENIIDESGMPKERFSAEFPKEGPSILRIQQVVRGDSAAYFCASSPGDRGQAFFGQGTRLTVV.

The chain is built from TRBV7-9 and TRBJ2-3, with a possible D match to TRBD2 (5 bases). The V gene lost 7 bases and the J gene lost 3 bases, with 17 bases spanning the gap. This CDR3 spans 15 amino acids. CDR1 and CDR2 from the germline V gene are SEHNR and FQNEAQ (reference sequence). CDR3 nucleotide sequence: TGTGCCAGCACCGACTACTATAAAGGGACAGATACGCAGTATTTT. It codes for CASTDYYKGTDTQYF.

The chain uses TRBV19 and TRBJ2-5; the D is unclear. Germline-derived CDR1 and CDR2 are LNHDA and SQIVND (reference sequence). V lost 3 bases and J 2 bases, leaving 7 bases between the germline ends. The CDR3 is 13 amino acids. The DNA of the CDR3 is TGTGCCAGTAGTATTGTGGTGCAAGAGACCCAGTACTTC. Translating gives CASSIVVQETQYF. Looking up the rest from reference TRBV19 and TRBJ2-5 gives the full variable domain: DGGITQSPKYLFRKEGQNVTLSCEQNLNHDAMYWYRQDPGQGLRLIYYSQIVNDFQKGDIAEGYSVSREKKESFPLTVTSAQKNPTAFYLCASSIVVQETQYFGPGTRLLVL.